The sequence of this TCR beta chain was determined in a study of blood T cell repertoires in COVID-19. Background on the study: COVID-19 samples from acute and convalescent phases originated in the United States, Italy and Spain. T cells, B-cell-depleted T cells, or PBMCs supplied cDNA or gDNA.

TCRdb's table, derived via immunoSEQ multiplex PCR, lists solely in-frame clones and lacks some. The repertoire holds over 120,000 clones, with approximately 91% as singletons. Unmatched junction bases numbered 5, after V lost 4 bases and J lost 7 bases. Germline assignment: CDR1 SGHTA and CDR2 FQGNSA. The CDR3 is 14 residues long. This receptor was obtained from a man between 65 and 79 years old with acute or convalescent COVID-19. The chain couples TRBV7-2 to TRBJ1-5; 9 nucleotides match TRBD1. The material sequenced was peripheral blood. The CDR3 here is CASSSGQGRQPQHF. CDR3 bases: TGTGCCAGCAGCTCCGGACAGGGGAGGCAGCCCCAGCATTTT.